One T cell receptor beta chain is described in this entry. The antigen is unknown. These data come from a study of Tregs in tolerant kidney transplant recipients. Here immunoSEQ multiplex PCR was the method, and the copy in TCRdb shows in-frame clones only, minus some. The table includes 15,000 to 17,000 clones, 45% to 55% detected once. After 6 days with irradiated graft donor PBMCs, CFSE-labeled recipient PBMCs were FACS-sorted. Study-level results: Few patients were studied, so findings need validation in larger groups.

Sequenced material: CD4+ T cells from blood cultured with allogeneic cells, taken before the transplant. This sequence was found in a human patient who received a combined kidney and bone marrow transplant.

The CDR3 sequence is CASILRGHTDTQYF. In DNA, the CDR3 is TGTGCCAGCATCCTAAGGGGCCACACAGATACGCAGTATTTT. V gene TRBV28 combines with J gene TRBJ2-3; a possible D gene is TRBD1 (5 bases). The CDR3 consists of 14 residues. Trimming pared 7 bases from V and 2 bases from J, leaving 13 bases between. In germline, CDR1 is MDHEN, CDR2 SYDVKM.